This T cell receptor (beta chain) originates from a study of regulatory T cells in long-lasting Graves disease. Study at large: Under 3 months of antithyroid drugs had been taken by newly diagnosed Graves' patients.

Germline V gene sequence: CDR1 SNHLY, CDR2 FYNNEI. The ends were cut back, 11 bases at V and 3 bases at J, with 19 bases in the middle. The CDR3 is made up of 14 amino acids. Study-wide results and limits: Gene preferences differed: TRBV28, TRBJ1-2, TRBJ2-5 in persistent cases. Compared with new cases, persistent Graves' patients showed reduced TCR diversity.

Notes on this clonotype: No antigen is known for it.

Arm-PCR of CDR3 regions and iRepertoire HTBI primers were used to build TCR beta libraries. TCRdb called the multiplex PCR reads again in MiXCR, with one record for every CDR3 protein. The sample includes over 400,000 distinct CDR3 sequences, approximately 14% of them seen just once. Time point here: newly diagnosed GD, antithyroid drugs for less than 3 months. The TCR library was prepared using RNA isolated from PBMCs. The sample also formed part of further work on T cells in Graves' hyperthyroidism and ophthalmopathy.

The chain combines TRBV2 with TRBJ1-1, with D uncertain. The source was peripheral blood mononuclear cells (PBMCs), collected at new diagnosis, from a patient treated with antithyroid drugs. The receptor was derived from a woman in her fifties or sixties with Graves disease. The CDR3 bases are TGTGCCTTAAAGCGGGAACTAGGGTACACTGAAGCTTTCTTT. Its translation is CALKRELGYTEAFF.